The clone carrying this TCR beta chain showed up many times. The source of the sample is a study of T cells in Graves' hyperthyroidism and ophthalmopathy. Amplification of TCR beta CDR3 regions used RNA as the template. HTBI primers were employed in a first-round RT-PCR of the TCR CDR3. TCRdb re-called the multiplex PCR reads with MiXCR, one entry per CDR3 protein. The table shows about 200,000 distinct CDR3 sequences, with around 20% occurring only once. In germline, CDR1 is MNHEY, CDR2 SVGEGT. Trimming at V came to 7 bases and at J to 1 base, leaving 18 bases not matched to a gene. CDR3 length: 19 amino acids.

The clonotype originates from a man between 35 and 55 years old with Graves' hyperthyroidism. What was sequenced was blood. The chain has TRBV6-2 or TRBV6-3 and TRBJ2-4; TRBD1 matches at 8 bases. The CDR3 reads CASTLRTGRPLLAKNIQYF. CDR3 DNA: TGTGCCAGCACCCTTCGGACAGGGCGCCCGTTGTTGGCCAAAAACATTCAGTACTTC.